The sequence of this T cell receptor beta chain was determined in a study of monozygotic twins with inflammatory bowel disease. Germline CDR1 SGHVS, CDR2 FNYEAQ. This CDR3 region has 15 residues. Researchers used around 3,800 ng of total RNA for each TCR library. From the 5' RACE reads, TCRdb lists one entry per CDR3 protein and no DNA. Recorded here are 300,000 to 350,000 distinct CDR3 sequences; the top ten clones represent approximately 2%. This TCR was sampled from a human donor with ulcerative colitis or Crohn's disease, or a healthy co-twin of an affected twin (not recorded which). The chain employs TRBV7-6 and TRBJ2-1; TCRdb's assignment of TRBD1 cannot be checked, as there is no DNA. Material for sequencing was blood. CDR3 in amino acids: CASSFTGASYNEQFF.